These 4 T cell receptor beta chains came from one sample sequenced in a study of blood T cells in healthy people across ages. With a J-beta primer mix and a sample-barcoded 5' primer, a second PCR ran about 6 to 11 cycles. TCRdb called the 5' RACE reads again in MiXCR, with one record for every CDR3 protein. The data contain 1.6 million or so distinct CDR3 sequences, about 31% of them singletons. The sequenced sample consisted of blood. These receptors all come from a woman aged 25 to 39 in good health.

A few counts support this clonotype. The V and J genes are TRBV11-2 and TRBJ1-1; maybe TRBD1 (5 bases). V was clipped by 5 bases and J by 5 bases, with 15 bases between them. The CDR3 length is 14 residues. Germline loops: CDR1 SGHAT, CDR2 FQNNGV. The CDR3 loop reads CASSPPGVWTEAFF. The CDR3 DNA is TGTGCCAGCAGCCCCCCGGGGGTCTGGACTGAAGCTTTCTTT.

This clonotype turned up a few times. This chain joins TRBV7-3 and TRBJ1-2; D is perhaps TRBD1 (5 bases). This CDR3 is 18 amino acids long. CDR1 is SGHTA, CDR2 FQGTGA, per germline. V was clipped by 5 bases and J by 5 bases, with 27 bases between them. The CDR3 DNA is TGTGCCAGCAGCGCCCTTAGCCGGTTAGGGGCCTACTGGTATGGCTACACCTTC. It specifies CASSALSRLGAYWYGYTF.

There are a few counts of this clonotype. This sequence joins TRBV29-1 and TRBJ1-1; D call uncertain. The CDR3 contains 13 residues. Trimming took off 5 bases at V and 0 bases at J, with 10 bases between the two ends. Germline CDR1 reads SQVTM; CDR2 reads ANQGSEA. The CDR3 region is CSVKEFVNTEAFF. The CDR3 DNA sequence: TGCAGCGTTAAGGAGTTCGTGAACACTGAAGCTTTCTTT.

In DNA form, the CDR3 reads TGTGCCAGCGACCGTTTCTCCCCCGGGACTGAAGCTTTCTTT. As protein: CASDRFSPGTEAFF. The chain is built from TRBV21-1 and TRBJ1-1; the table names TRBD1, a call not compared with the DNA. TRBV21-1 is a listed pseudogene. The CDR3 totals 14 residues.